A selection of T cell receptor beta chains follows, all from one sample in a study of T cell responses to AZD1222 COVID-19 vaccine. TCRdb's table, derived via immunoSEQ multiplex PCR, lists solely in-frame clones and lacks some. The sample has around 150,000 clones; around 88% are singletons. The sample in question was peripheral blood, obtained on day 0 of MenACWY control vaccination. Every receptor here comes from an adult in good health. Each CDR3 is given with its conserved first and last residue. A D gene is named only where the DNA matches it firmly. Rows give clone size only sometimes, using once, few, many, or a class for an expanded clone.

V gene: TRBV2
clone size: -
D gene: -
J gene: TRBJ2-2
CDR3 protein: CASSDPGQNTGELFF
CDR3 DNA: TGTGCCAGCAGTGACCCCGGGCAGAACACCGGGGAGCTGTTTTTT

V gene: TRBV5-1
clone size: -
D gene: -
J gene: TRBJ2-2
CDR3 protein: CASSLGLQDTGELFF
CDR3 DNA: TGCGCCAGCAGCTTGGGACTACAAGACACCGGGGAGCTGTTTTTT

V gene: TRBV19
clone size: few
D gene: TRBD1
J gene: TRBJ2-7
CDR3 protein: CASSPGGGQGSHHEQYF
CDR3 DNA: TGTGCCAGTAGCCCCGGCGGGGGACAGGGGTCTCACCACGAGCAGTACTTC

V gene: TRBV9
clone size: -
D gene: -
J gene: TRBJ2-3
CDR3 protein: CASSGRDIGFTDTQYF
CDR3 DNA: TGTGCCAGCAGCGGGCGGGACATCGGATTCACAGATACGCAGTATTTT

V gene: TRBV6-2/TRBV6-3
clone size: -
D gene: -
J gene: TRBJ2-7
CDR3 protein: CASSRAGIYEQYF
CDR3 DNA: TGTGCCAGCAGTCGCGCAGGGATTTACGAGCAGTACTTC

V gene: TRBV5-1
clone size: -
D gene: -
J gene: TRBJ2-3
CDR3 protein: CASSPVGGTEGYYVADTQYF
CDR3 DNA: TGCGCCAGCAGCCCCGTTGGGGGGACAGAGGGATACTATGTCGCAGATACGCAGTATTTT

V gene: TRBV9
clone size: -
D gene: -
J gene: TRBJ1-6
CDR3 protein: CASSSRAAPRMDSPLHF
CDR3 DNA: TGTGCCAGCAGCTCACGTGCCGCCCCTCGGATGGATTCACCCCTCCACTTT

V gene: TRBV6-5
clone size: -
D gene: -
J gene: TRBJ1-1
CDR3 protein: CATQQNTEAFF
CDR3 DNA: TGTGCCACACAGCAGAACACTGAAGCTTTCTTT

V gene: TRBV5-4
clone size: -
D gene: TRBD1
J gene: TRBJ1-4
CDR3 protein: CASSSARDRSTEKLFF
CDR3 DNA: TGTGCCAGCAGCTCCGCACGGGACAGGTCCACTGAAAAACTGTTTTTT

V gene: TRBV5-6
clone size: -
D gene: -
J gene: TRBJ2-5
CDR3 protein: CASSLRDPAAETQYF
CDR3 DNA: TGTGCCAGCAGCTTGAGGGATCCAGCGGCGGAGACCCAGTACTTC

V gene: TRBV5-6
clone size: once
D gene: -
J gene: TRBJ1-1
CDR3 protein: CASSLRRYEAFF
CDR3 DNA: TGTGCCAGCAGCTTGCGCCGTTATGAAGCTTTCTTT

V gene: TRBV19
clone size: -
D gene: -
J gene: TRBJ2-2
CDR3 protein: CASSKRHGNTGELFF
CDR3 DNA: TGTGCCAGTAGTAAGCGGCACGGAAACACCGGGGAGCTGTTTTTT

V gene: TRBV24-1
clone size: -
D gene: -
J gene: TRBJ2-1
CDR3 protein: CATSDIGLSNEQFF
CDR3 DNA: TGTGCCACCAGTGATATAGGGCTATCAAATGAGCAGTTCTTC

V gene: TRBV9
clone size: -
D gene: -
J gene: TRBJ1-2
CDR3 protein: CASSVATAGVDGYTF
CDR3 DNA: TGTGCCAGCAGCGTAGCGACGGCAGGGGTGGATGGCTACACCTTC

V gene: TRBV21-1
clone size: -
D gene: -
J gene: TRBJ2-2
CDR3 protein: CASSKVAGVGTGELFF
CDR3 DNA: TGTGCCAGCAGCAAAGTAGCGGGAGTAGGAACCGGGGAGCTGTTTTTT

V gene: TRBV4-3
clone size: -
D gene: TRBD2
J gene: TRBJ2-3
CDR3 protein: CASSPSPASGYTDTQYF
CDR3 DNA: TGCGCCAGCAGCCCCTCCCCGGCTAGCGGATACACAGATACGCAGTATTTT

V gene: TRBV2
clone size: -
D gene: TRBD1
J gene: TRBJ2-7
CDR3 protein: CASSGPGTGGLEQYF
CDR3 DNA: TGTGCCAGCAGTGGACCCGGGACAGGGGGCCTCGAGCAGTACTTC

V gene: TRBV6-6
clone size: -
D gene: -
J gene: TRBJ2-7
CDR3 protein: CASSYLKQLFF
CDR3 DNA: TGTGCCAGCAGTTACCTTAAACAGCTTTTCTTC

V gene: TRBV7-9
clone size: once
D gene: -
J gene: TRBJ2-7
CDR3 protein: CASSLKSTGNSYEQYF
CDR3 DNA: TGTGCCAGCAGCTTAAAATCAACAGGGAACTCCTACGAGCAGTACTTC

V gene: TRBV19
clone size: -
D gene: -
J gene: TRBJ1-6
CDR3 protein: CASSIRQGGPTLHF
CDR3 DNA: TGTGCCAGTAGTATTCGGCAGGGTGGCCCCACCCTCCACTTT

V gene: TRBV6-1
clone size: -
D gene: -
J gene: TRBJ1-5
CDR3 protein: CASSEGAGQGQPQHF
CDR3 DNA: TGTGCCAGCAGTGAAGGAGCGGGCCAAGGGCAGCCCCAGCATTTT

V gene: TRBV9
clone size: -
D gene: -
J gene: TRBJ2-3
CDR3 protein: CASSVDGGPPEYF
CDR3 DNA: TGTGCCAGCAGCGTAGATGGAGGACCCCCGGAGTATTTT

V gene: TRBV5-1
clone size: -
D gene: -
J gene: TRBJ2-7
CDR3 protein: CASSFNSAAYEQYF
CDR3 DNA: TGCGCCAGCAGCTTCAATTCTGCAGCCTACGAGCAGTACTTC

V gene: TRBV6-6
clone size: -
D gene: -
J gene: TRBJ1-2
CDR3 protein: CASSGGQNYGYTF
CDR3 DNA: TGTGCCAGCAGTGGAGGACAGAACTATGGCTACACCTTC